Presented here are 29 T cell receptor beta chains from one specimen sequenced in a study of graft-versus-host responses after intestinal transplantation. No antigen has been identified for these receptors. Profiling relied on immunoSEQ multiplex PCR, and the TCRdb table lists in-frame clones only, not all of them. This sample carries 90,000 to 95,000 clones, just under 95% of them seen once, and the ten largest clones take roughly 0.49%. The sequencing used unstimulated CD8+ T cells sorted from spleen or lymph node cells, collected before intestinal transplant. The source is a human donor who received an intestinal transplant.

This clone has a single count. The chain uses TRBV5-6 and TRBJ2-7, with 9 bases identical to TRBD1. Germline CDR1 reads SGHDT; CDR2 reads YYEEEE. The CDR3 contains 14 residues. V was clipped by 1 base and J by 5 bases; unmatched bases: 4. The CDR3 sequence: CASSLYRGLHEQYF. The CDR3 DNA reads TGTGCCAGCAGCTTGTACAGGGGGCTGCACGAGCAGTACTTC.

This sequence joins TRBV7-9 and TRBJ2-2; D is unresolved. Germline CDR1 reads SEHNR; CDR2 reads FQNEAQ (reference sequence). There are 14 residues in the CDR3. With 7 bases removed from V and 0 bases from J, the gap between germline ends came to 9 bases. This CDR3 reads CASNSRANTGELFF. CDR3 DNA: TGTGCCAGCAACTCCCGAGCGAACACCGGGGAGCTGTTTTTT.

This chain uses TRBV30 with TRBJ1-3; tentative D call: TRBD1 (5 bases). CDR3 length equals 11 residues. The germline V gene encodes CDR1 GTSNPN and CDR2 SVGIG (reference sequence). V was trimmed by 4 bases and J by 8 bases, leaving 9 bases between them. CDR3 nucleotides: TGTGCCTGGATCGGGGGGTACACCATATATTTT. Translated: CAWIGGYTIYF.

The rearrangement uses TRBV4-1 and TRBJ2-5, with TRBD2 identical over 7 bases. The J call may be in error: the DNA end matches TRBJ2-7 better. The germline V gene encodes CDR1 MGHRA and CDR2 YSYEKL. The CDR3 is 14 residues long. The CDR3 sequence: CASSRAGDYYEQYF. The DNA of the CDR3 is TGCGCCAGCAGCCGGGCGGGGGACTACTACGAGCAGTACTTC.

The chain has TRBV27 and TRBJ1-2; 8 bases are shared with TRBD1. V lost 3 bases, J lost 6 bases, and 3 bases stayed unmatched. The CDR3 has 13 amino acids. The germline V gene encodes CDR1 MNHEY and CDR2 SMNVEV (reference sequence). The CDR3 region is CASSLQGADGYTF. In DNA, the CDR3 is TGTGCCAGCAGTTTGCAGGGGGCGGATGGCTACACCTTC.

J is TRBJ1-1 and V is TRBV4-2; unclear D gene. Looked up from germline, CDR1 is LGHNA and CDR2 is YNFKEQ. Trimming pared 0 bases from V and 4 bases from J, leaving 6 bases between. The CDR3 loop spans 13 amino acids. CDR3 sequence (DNA): TGTGCCAGCAGCCAAGAGGGGAGCACTGAAGCTTTCTTT. It translates to CASSQEGSTEAFF.

The chain links TRBV30 to TRBJ1-2, with 7 bases that match TRBD1. The CDR3 has 14 amino acids. Germline-derived CDR1 and CDR2 are GTSNPN and SVGIG (reference sequence). V shed 2 bases and J 4 bases; nucleotides not matched to a gene: 7. The chain's CDR3 is CAWSSGGRPYGYTF. Here the CDR3 DNA reads TGTGCCTGGAGTTCAGGGGGACGGCCCTATGGCTACACCTTC.

This chain connects TRBV4-3 to TRBJ1-6; D unclear. This CDR3 contains 17 residues. Trimming took 1 base from V and 0 from J, leaving 10 bases between them. Germline assignment: CDR1 LGHNA and CDR2 YSLEER. The CDR3 DNA reads TGCGCCAGCAGCCAAGTATGGAGGAGCTCCTATAATTCACCCCTCCACTTT. Its translation: CASSQVWRSSYNSPLHF.

The chain combines TRBV19 with TRBJ1-5; the match to TRBD1 covers 8 bases. Germline loops: CDR1 LNHDA, CDR2 SQIVND (reference sequence). This CDR3 is 14 amino acids long. V was pared by 5 bases and J by 7 bases, with 7 bases of the junction left unmatched. The DNA for the CDR3 is TGTGCCAGTAGTGCCTACAGGGGGGGACAGCCCCAGCATTTT. This encodes CASSAYRGGQPQHF.

CDR3 region: CASSQSLVSGADTETQYF. The CDR3 DNA sequence: TGTGCCAGCAGCCAAAGCCTCGTTAGCGGGGCCGACACAGAGACCCAGTACTTC. V usage is TRBV13 and J usage is TRBJ2-5, with 8 bases matching TRBD2. The germline V gene has CDR1 PRHDT and CDR2 FYEKMQ (reference sequence). The CDR3 consists of 18 residues. V lost 5 bases, J lost 4 bases, and 18 bases stayed unmatched.

This sequence joins TRBV2 and TRBJ1-6, with D perhaps TRBD1 (6 bases). V lost 8 bases and J lost 5, with 10 bases in between. Germline CDR1 reads SNHLY; CDR2 reads FYNNEI. This CDR3 has 13 residues. CDR3 nucleotide sequence: TGTGCCAGCTTCAGGACAGATAATTCACCCCTCCACTTT. Translating it yields CASFRTDNSPLHF.

This chain connects TRBV18 to TRBJ2-3, with 7 bases lining up with TRBD2. This CDR3 spans 14 amino acids. Germline lookup yields CDR1 KGHSH and CDR2 LQKENI. The J segment lost 3 bases and the V segment lost 8 bases, leaving 8 bases of the junction unmatched. The CDR3 spells CASEAGLGTDTQYF. The CDR3 nucleotides are TGTGCCAGCGAAGCGGGGTTGGGGACAGATACGCAGTATTTT. The full variable domain, in which reference TRBV18 and TRBJ2-3 provide the parts outside the CDR3, is NAGVMQNPRHLVRRRGQEARLRCSPMKGHSHVYWYRQLPEEGLKFMVYLQKENIIDESGMPKERFSAEFPKEGPSILRIQQVVRGDSAAYFCASEAGLGTDTQYFGPGTRLTVL.

The V and J genes are TRBV19 and TRBJ1-3; no clear D gene. CDR3 size: 17 residues. Trimming pared 3 bases from V and 0 bases from J, leaving 15 bases between. The germline CDR1 and CDR2 sequences are LNHDA and SQIVND (reference sequence). The CDR3 coding sequence is TGTGCCAGTAGTATTACCGGGTCTCAATTCTCTGGAAACACCATATATTTT. It yields the protein CASSITGSQFSGNTIYF.

The chain has TRBV11-2 and TRBJ2-7, with D tentatively TRBD1 (6 bases). Germline V gene lookup returns CDR1 SGHAT and CDR2 FQNNGV. This CDR3 is 13 amino acids long. Trimming removed 8 bases from V and 3 bases from J, with 14 bases in between. The CDR3 region is CASSRGQYYEQYF. In nucleotides, the CDR3 is TGTGCCAGCTCTCGAGGACAGTACTACGAGCAGTACTTC.

This clone is labeled medium-sized. The chain links TRBV6-1 to TRBJ2-2, with 12 nucleotides matching TRBD2. CDR3 length equals 15 residues. The J segment lost 8 bases and the V segment lost 5 bases, leaving 6 bases of the junction unmatched. Looked up from germline, CDR1 is MNHNS and CDR2 is SASEGT. The CDR3 nucleotides read TGTGCCAGCAGTCGACTAGCGGGAGAGCGAGGGGAGCTGTTTTTT. This gives the protein CASSRLAGERGELFF.

The rearrangement joins TRBV4-1 to TRBJ2-1; 10 bases agree with TRBD2. Germline values: CDR1 MGHRA, CDR2 YSYEKL. The CDR3 length is 16 residues. The V and J ends lost 4 bases and 10 bases, in that order; junction bases with no gene match: 13. In DNA form, the CDR3 reads TGCGCCAGCAGCCCGCGGACTAGCGGACCCTTCGGAGAGCAGTTCTTC. Translation gives CASSPRTSGPFGEQFF.

The chain combines TRBV6-1 with TRBJ2-7; D perhaps matches TRBD2 (7 bases). The CDR3 is 15 amino acids. V shed 5 bases and J shed 2 bases, with 16 bases lying between them. Per germline, CDR1 MNHNS and CDR2 SASEGT. CDR3 bases: TGTGCCAGCAGTCCGATAGGGGGGGGGACCTACGAGCAGTACTTC. This encodes CASSPIGGGTYEQYF.

The chain recombines TRBV30 with TRBJ2-1, with 7 bases aligning to TRBD2. V shed 2 bases, J shed 6 bases, and the junction held 7 bases outside the gene matches. This CDR3 is 14 amino acids long. Germline loops: CDR1 GTSNPN, CDR2 SVGIG (reference sequence). CDR3 sequence: CAWSTGLGVNEQFF. The CDR3 DNA reads as TGTGCCTGGAGTACAGGACTAGGGGTCAATGAGCAGTTCTTC.

J is TRBJ1-5 and V is TRBV28, with D maybe TRBD1 (5 bases). The CDR3 is 18 amino acids. Germline V gene sequence: CDR1 MDHEN, CDR2 SYDVKM. V was clipped by 4 bases and J by 5 bases, with 24 bases between them. CDR3 in amino acids: CASSSSGGVRVRYQPQHF. CDR3 sequence (DNA): TGTGCCAGCAGTTCGAGCGGGGGGGTCCGGGTTAGGTATCAGCCCCAGCATTTT.

The rearrangement uses TRBV4-3 and TRBJ1-3; weak D call: TRBD1 (6 bases). The germline V and J ends were trimmed by 3 bases and 1 base, with 16 bases remaining between them. The CDR3 is 17 amino acids. Germline V CDR1 and CDR2: LGHNA, YSLEER. CDR3 nucleotides: TGCGCCAGCAGCCAGGGAATCAGGGGACCTTCTGGAAACACCATATATTTT. Encoded protein: CASSQGIRGPSGNTIYF.

The chain couples TRBV5-6 to TRBJ2-5; 7 nucleotides align to TRBD2. The DNA end lines up better with TRBJ2-7; the J call may be wrong. From germline, CDR1 is SGHDT and CDR2 YYEEEE. The CDR3 runs to 13 residues. DNA of the CDR3: TGTGCCAGCAGCTCTACTAGCGTCTACGAGCAGTACTTC. Its protein is CASSSTSVYEQYF.

This chain joins TRBV19 and TRBJ1-2; the D gene is possibly TRBD1 (5 bases). The CDR3 loop spans 15 amino acids. Germline V gene sequence: CDR1 LNHDA, CDR2 SQIVND (reference sequence). The V gene lost 3 bases and the J gene lost 2 bases, with 13 bases spanning the gap. CDR3 DNA: TGTGCCAGTAGTATGCTGCCAGGGATGAACTATGGCTACACCTTC. Translating gives CASSMLPGMNYGYTF.

The rearrangement links TRBV9 to TRBJ2-3; 9 bases match TRBD2. CDR1 and CDR2 (germline): SGDLS, YYNGEE. CDR3 length: 16 amino acids. V lost 3 bases and J lost 0; bases outside the gene matches: 5. This CDR3 is CASSEGTSSSTDTQYF. CDR3 nucleotides: TGTGCCAGCAGCGAGGGGACTAGCAGTAGCACAGATACGCAGTATTTT.

This chain links TRBV28 with TRBJ1-1; 9 bases agree with TRBD1. The J segment lost 3 bases and the V segment lost 7 bases, leaving 3 bases of the junction unmatched. The CDR3 has 13 residues. Looked up from germline, CDR1 is MDHEN and CDR2 is SYDVKM. CDR3 nucleotide sequence: TGTGCCAGCACGGACAGGGGAGACACTGAAGCTTTCTTT. Its protein product is CASTDRGDTEAFF.

This clone was detected once. V gene TRBV27 combines with J gene TRBJ2-7; 9 positions match TRBD2. Per the germline V gene, CDR1 is MNHEY and CDR2 is SMNVEV (reference sequence). CDR3 length equals 15 residues. The junction had 7 bases not matched to a gene; V was cut back by 0 bases and J by 7 bases. CDR3 in DNA: TGTGCCAGCAGTTTATCTGGCGGGAGGGCGGGGGAGCAGTACTTC. It specifies CASSLSGGRAGEQYF.

This chain connects TRBV5-6 to TRBJ1-6; 10 bases agree with TRBD1. Unmatched junction bases numbered 4, after V lost 4 bases and J lost 9 bases. The CDR3 has 14 residues. Germline V lookup: CDR1 SGHDT, CDR2 YYEEEE. The CDR3 DNA reads as TGTGCCAGCAGCCCGACAGGGGGCGGTTCACCCCTCCACTTT. Its translation is CASSPTGGGSPLHF. Combining the CDR3 with reference TRBV5-6 and TRBJ1-6 gives the whole variable domain DAGVTQSPTHLIKTRGQQVTLRCSPKSGHDTVSWYQQALGQGPQFIFQYYEEEERQRGNFPDRFSGHQFPNYSSELNVNALLLGDSALYLCASSPTGGGSPLHFGNGTRLTVT.

V gene TRBV27 combines with J gene TRBJ2-1, with D tentatively TRBD2 (5 bases). The V gene's germline CDR1 is MNHEY and CDR2 SMNVEV (reference sequence). Trimming cost V 6 bases and J 8 bases, with 23 bases left between them. The CDR3 sequence is 16 residues long. This chain's CDR3 is CASSLLREIQSDEQFF. CDR3 coding DNA: TGTGCCAGCAGCCTCCTTAGGGAGATCCAAAGCGATGAGCAGTTCTTC.

This rearrangement joins TRBV6-5 to TRBJ2-5; D gene ambiguous. The CDR3 is 13 residues long. Germline assignment: CDR1 MNHEY and CDR2 SVGAGI. The germline V and J ends were trimmed by 7 bases and 4 bases, with 13 bases remaining between them. Here the CDR3 DNA reads TGTGCCAGCAACCCTCAGGAAGGAGAGACCCAGTACTTC. Its translation is CASNPQEGETQYF.

The rearrangement joins TRBV7-9 to TRBJ1-6; weak D call: TRBD1 (6 bases). V lost 5 bases, J lost 10 bases, and 18 bases lay in between. The CDR3 is made up of 15 amino acids. Germline values: CDR1 SEHNR, CDR2 FQNEAQ (reference sequence). As DNA, the CDR3 is TGTGCCAGCAGCCTAGGGGCCAGGGGAGAGTCACCCCTCCACTTT. Protein product: CASSLGARGESPLHF.